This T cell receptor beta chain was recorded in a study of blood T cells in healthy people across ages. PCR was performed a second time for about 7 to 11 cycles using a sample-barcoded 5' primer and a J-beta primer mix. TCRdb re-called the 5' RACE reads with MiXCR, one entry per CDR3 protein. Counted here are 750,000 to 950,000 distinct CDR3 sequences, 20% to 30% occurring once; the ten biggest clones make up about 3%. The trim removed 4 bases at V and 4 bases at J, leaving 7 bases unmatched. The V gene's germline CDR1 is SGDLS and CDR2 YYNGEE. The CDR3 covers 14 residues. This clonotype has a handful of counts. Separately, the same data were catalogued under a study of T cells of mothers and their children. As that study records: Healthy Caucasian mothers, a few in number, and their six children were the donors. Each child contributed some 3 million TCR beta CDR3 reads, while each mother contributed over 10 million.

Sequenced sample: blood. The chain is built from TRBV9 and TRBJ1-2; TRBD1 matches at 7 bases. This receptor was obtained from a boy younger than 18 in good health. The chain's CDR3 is CASSPRDSFYGYTF. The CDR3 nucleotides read TGTGCCAGCAGCCCTCGGGACAGCTTCTATGGCTACACCTTC.